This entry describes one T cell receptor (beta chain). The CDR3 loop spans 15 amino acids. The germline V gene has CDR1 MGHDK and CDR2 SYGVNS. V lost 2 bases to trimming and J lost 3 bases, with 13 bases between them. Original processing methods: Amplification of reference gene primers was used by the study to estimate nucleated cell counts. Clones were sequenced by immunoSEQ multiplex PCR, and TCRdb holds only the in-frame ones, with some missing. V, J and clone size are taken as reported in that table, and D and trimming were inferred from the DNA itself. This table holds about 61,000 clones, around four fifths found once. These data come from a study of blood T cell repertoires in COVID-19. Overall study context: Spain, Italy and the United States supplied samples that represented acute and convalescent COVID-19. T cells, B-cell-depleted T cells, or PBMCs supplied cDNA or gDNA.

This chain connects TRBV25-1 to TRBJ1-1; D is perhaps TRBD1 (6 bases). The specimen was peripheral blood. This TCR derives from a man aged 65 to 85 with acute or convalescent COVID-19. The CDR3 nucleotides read TGTGCCAGCAGTGAAAGGTTGGGACACGACACTGAAGCTTTCTTT. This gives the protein CASSERLGHDTEAFF.